These 8 T cell receptor beta chains came from one sample sequenced in a study of blood T cell repertoires in COVID-19. Clones were read by immunoSEQ multiplex PCR, and TCRdb kept only the in-frame ones, dropping some. The table has approximately 93,000 clones, 74% seen once. The sample comprised peripheral blood. The receptors originated from a man aged 70 or older with COVID-19, enrolled during active disease.

This clone was observed a few times. The rearrangement links TRBV19 to TRBJ2-7; no clear D gene. This CDR3 contains 11 residues. Trimming shortened V by 6 bases and J by 3 bases, and 6 bases separated the two germline ends. The germline gives CDR1 LNHDA, CDR2 SQIVND (reference sequence). The chain's CDR3 is CASRISYEQYF. The CDR3 bases are TGTGCCAGTAGAATCAGCTACGAGCAGTACTTC.

This clone was seen more than once but under ten times. This same CDR3 is encoded by further DNA sequences in the sample. The chain couples TRBV5-1 to TRBJ2-2; TRBD2 agrees at 9 bases. The CDR3 has 16 amino acids. Germline CDR1 SGHRS, CDR2 YFSETQ. The J segment lost 0 bases and the V segment lost 0 bases, leaving 0 bases of the junction unmatched. CDR3: CASSLGLAANTGELFF. In DNA form, the CDR3 reads TGCGCCAGCAGCTTGGGACTAGCGGCGAACACCGGGGAGCTGTTTTTT.

This chain connects TRBV16 to TRBJ1-1; no clear D. The CDR3 has 16 residues. In germline, CDR1 is KGHSY, CDR2 FQNENV. V was cut by 4 bases and J by 0 bases, with 15 bases left in between. This CDR3 reads CASSPLKRGMNTEAFF. The CDR3 DNA sequence: TGTGCCAGCAGCCCACTCAAACGGGGAATGAACACTGAAGCTTTCTTT.

This clone is a singleton in its sample. The rearrangement links TRBV30 to TRBJ2-3, with D possibly matching TRBD2 (5 bases). The V gene lost 3 bases and the J gene lost 3 bases, with 13 bases spanning the gap. Germline lookup yields CDR1 GTSNPN and CDR2 SVGIG (reference sequence). This CDR3 has 14 residues. This chain's CDR3 is CAWRPTSLTDTQYF. The CDR3 DNA follows: TGTGCCTGGAGGCCCACTAGTTTAACAGATACGCAGTATTTT.

The rearrangement joins TRBV3-1 (or the pseudogene TRBV3-2) to TRBJ1-2, with 9 bases aligning to TRBD1. After removal of 7 bases from V and 5 bases from J, the junction contained 20 bases not matched to a gene. CDR1 is LGHDT, CDR2 YNNKEL, per germline (reference sequence). The CDR3 extends over 18 amino acids. As DNA, the CDR3 is TGTGCCAGCACCCCCCGTGGGACAGGGTCAGAAAGCCTTTATGGCTACACCTTC. It translates to CASTPRGTGSESLYGYTF.

The CDR3 loop reads CASSFTGGPHEQYF. CDR3 nucleotide sequence: TGTGCCAGCAGCTTCACGGGAGGGCCCCACGAGCAGTACTTC. V usage is TRBV5-4 and J usage is TRBJ2-7, with 8 bases aligning to TRBD2. J gave up 5 bases and V 2 bases, and 6 bases lay outside the gene matches. Germline V gene sequence: CDR1 SGHNT, CDR2 YYREEE (reference sequence). The CDR3 runs to 14 residues.

The rearrangement links TRBV11-2 to TRBJ1-3; D possibly corresponds to TRBD1 (6 bases). Germline-derived CDR1 and CDR2 are SGHAT and FQNNGV. With 3 bases removed from V and 0 bases from J, the gap between germline ends came to 15 bases. The CDR3 is 17 amino acids. The CDR3 region has the DNA TGTGCCAGCAGCTTCAGACAGGAGTTAAACTCTGGAAACACCATATATTTT. This encodes CASSFRQELNSGNTIYF.

V usage is TRBV15 and J usage is TRBJ1-5, with D possibly being TRBD1 (6 bases). Trimming pared 0 bases from V and 7 bases from J, leaving 13 bases between. The CDR3 length is 15 residues. Germline CDR1 reads LNHNV; CDR2 reads YYDKDF (reference sequence). The CDR3 nucleotides are TGTGCCACCAGCAGAGAGGGGGGGCAGGGCCAGCCCCAGCATTTT. This translates into CATSREGGQGQPQHF. The complete variable domain, with remaining parts taken from reference TRBV15 and TRBJ1-5, reads DAMVIQNPRYQVTQFGKPVTLSCSQTLNHNVMYWYQQKSSQAPKLLFHYYDKDFNNEADTPDNFQSRRPNTSFCFLDIRSPGLGDTAMYLCATSREGGQGQPQHFGDGTRLSIL.